These 29 T cell receptor beta chains share one sample of origin, sequenced in a study of blood T cell repertoires in COVID-19. TCRdb keeps only in-frame clones here, not all; method: immunoSEQ multiplex PCR. The table has around 210,000 clones, 70% to 90% seen once. Sequenced sample: peripheral blood. These receptor sequences come from a man aged 50 to 60 with COVID-19, enrolled during active disease.

V usage is TRBV9 and J usage is TRBJ2-5; D gene ambiguous. Trimming stripped 1 base from V and 5 bases from J, with 9 bases between. The CDR3 covers 13 residues. Germline CDR1 SGDLS, CDR2 YYNGEE. CDR3 loop: CASSVNLAETQYF. CDR3 nucleotides: TGTGCCAGCAGCGTAAACCTTGCGGAGACCCAGTACTTC.

The chain links TRBV2 to TRBJ2-2, with D uncertain. The germline V gene has CDR1 SNHLY and CDR2 FYNNEI. V was pared by 5 bases and J by 4 bases, with 11 bases between. CDR3 length equals 14 residues. The DNA of the CDR3 is TGTGCCAGCAGTCCAACAGAGTTCACCGGGGAGCTGTTTTTT. This translates into CASSPTEFTGELFF.

The chain joins TRBV11-2 to TRBJ2-7; TRBD1 matches 8 bases. The V gene's germline CDR1 is SGHAT and CDR2 FQNNGV. The V segment lost 5 bases and the J segment 2 bases; nucleotides outside the gene matches: 8. The CDR3 length is 15 residues. The DNA of the CDR3 is TGTGCCAGCAGCGCGGACAGGGCCTCTACCTACGAGCAGTACTTC. Its protein is CASSADRASTYEQYF.

This chain's CDR3 is CASSPRDRDASPLHF. The CDR3 nucleotides read TGTGCCAGCAGTCCCCGGGACAGGGACGCTTCACCCCTCCACTTT. J is TRBJ1-6 and V is TRBV28; TRBD1 matches 9 bases. Germline V gives CDR1 MDHEN, CDR2 SYDVKM. With 5 bases clipped from V and 9 bases from J, the junction kept 8 bases outside the gene matches. This CDR3 comprises 15 residues.

The rearrangement uses TRBV7-9 and TRBJ2-3, with 8 bases lining up with TRBD2. CDR3 length: 15 amino acids. The germline V gene has CDR1 SEHNR and CDR2 FQNEAQ (reference sequence). V was pared by 6 bases and J by 6 bases, with 11 bases of the junction left unmatched. The CDR3 coding sequence is TGTGCCAGCAGACGTCGAGGACTAGCCCCTGATACGCAGTATTTT. Protein: CASRRRGLAPDTQYF.

This chain links TRBV21-1 with TRBJ2-7; TRBD2 is the table's D call, not checked against the DNA. TRBV21-1 is a recognized pseudogene. The CDR3 extends over 16 amino acids. The DNA of the CDR3 is TGTGCCAGCAGCTTCCCGGCGGGTCTCTTGCCCTACGAGCAGTACTTC. Amino acids: CASSFPAGLLPYEQYF.

This chain links TRBV6-5 with TRBJ1-3; D may be TRBD1 (5 bases). Germline V gives CDR1 MNHEY, CDR2 SVGAGI. This CDR3 has 14 amino acids. The chain's CDR3 is CSAQSGALGNTIYF. The CDR3 bases are TGTTCAGCCCAATCTGGGGCGTTAGGAAACACCATATATTTT.

V gene TRBV6-2 or TRBV6-3 combines with J gene TRBJ1-5; the D gene is possibly TRBD1 (6 bases). Trimming pared 6 bases from V and 0 bases from J, leaving 9 bases between. Germline V gives CDR1 MNHEY, CDR2 SVGEGT. This CDR3 has 14 residues. CDR3 nucleotides: TGTGCCAGCAGCCGGACAGATAGCAATCAGCCCCAGCATTTT. It is translated as CASSRTDSNQPQHF.

The chain employs TRBV3-1 (or the pseudogene TRBV3-2) and TRBJ2-3; possible D gene TRBD2, 6 bases. There are 16 residues in the CDR3. Trimming cost V 6 bases and J 2 bases, with 18 bases left between them. Germline V gene data show CDR1 as LGHDT and CDR2 as YNNKEL (reference sequence). CDR3 coding DNA: TGTGCCAGCAGAGGCCCTGTGCGGGGCCTCACAGATACGCAGTATTTT. Translation: CASRGPVRGLTDTQYF.

V gene TRBV27 combines with J gene TRBJ2-1; 8 nucleotides line up with TRBD2. CDR3 length: 15 residues. Losses at the gene ends were 3 bases for V and 4 bases for J; bases not matched to a gene: 5. The germline V gene encodes CDR1 MNHEY and CDR2 SMNVEV (reference sequence). The CDR3 region is CASSFRGGLYNEQFF. The CDR3 nucleotides read TGTGCCAGCAGTTTCCGCGGGGGGCTATACAATGAGCAGTTCTTC.

The V gene is TRBV6-5, the J gene TRBJ1-5; 7 positions agree with TRBD1. Germline V gene sequence: CDR1 MNHEY, CDR2 SVGAGI. J lost 5 bases, V lost 3 bases, and 4 bases had no gene match. CDR3 length: 14 amino acids. CDR3 nucleotide sequence: TGTGCCAGCAGTTATAACAGGGGAGATCAGCCCCAGCATTTT. This encodes CASSYNRGDQPQHF.

The chain combines TRBV2 with TRBJ2-3; 8 bases fit TRBD1. This CDR3 is built from 14 residues. J lost 1 base, V lost 6 bases, and 3 bases had no gene match. The germline V gene encodes CDR1 SNHLY and CDR2 FYNNEI. The DNA of the CDR3 is TGTGCCAGCAGCTCGGACAGGGGCACAGATACGCAGTATTTT. It encodes CASSSDRGTDTQYF.

The chain joins TRBV2 to TRBJ2-7; TRBD1 might be the D (6 bases). The CDR3 is made up of 13 amino acids. Germline CDR1 SNHLY, CDR2 FYNNEI. Trimming took 6 bases from V and 2 from J, leaving 11 bases between them. In DNA, the CDR3 is TGTGCCAGCAGCCATAGGGGGACCTACGAGCAGTACTTC. This sequence encodes CASSHRGTYEQYF.

The rearrangement links TRBV2 to TRBJ1-5; 10 positions agree with TRBD1. The CDR3 is made up of 20 amino acids. Germline lookup yields CDR1 SNHLY and CDR2 FYNNEI. V gave up 0 bases and J gave up 7 bases; unmatched junction bases: 18. The CDR3 here is CASSEALRDRGIKIGQPQHF. The CDR3 nucleotides read TGTGCCAGCAGTGAAGCGCTTCGGGACAGGGGAATAAAAATAGGCCAGCCCCAGCATTTT.

The rearrangement links TRBV9 to TRBJ2-5, with 7 positions matching TRBD1. V was pared by 4 bases and J by 2 bases, with 11 bases of the junction left unmatched. The CDR3 is 16 amino acids. The germline gives CDR1 SGDLS, CDR2 YYNGEE. CDR3 DNA sequence: TGTGCCAGCAGCCCATATGTCGGGACAGCGCAAGAGACCCAGTACTTC. Protein product: CASSPYVGTAQETQYF.

The CDR3 DNA sequence: TGTGCCAGCAGTCTACAGACGGCTGGCTCTGGAAACACCATATATTTT. It is translated as CASSLQTAGSGNTIYF. This rearrangement joins TRBV7-8 to TRBJ1-3; D gene unclear. Trimming took 6 bases from V and 0 from J, leaving 15 bases between them. There are 16 residues in the CDR3. Germline V lookup: CDR1 SGHVS, CDR2 FQNEAQ. The whole variable domain, filled in from reference TRBV7-8 and TRBJ1-3, reads GAGVSQSPRYKVAKRGQDVALRCDPISGHVSLFWYQQALGQGPEFLTYFQNEAQLDKSGLPSDRFFAERPEGSVSTLKIQRTQQEDSAVYLCASSLQTAGSGNTIYFGEGSWLTVV.

CDR3 residues: CASSLEGRGSNQPQHF. Here the CDR3 DNA reads TGTGCCAGCAGCTTAGAAGGACGGGGGAGCAATCAGCCCCAGCATTTT. V usage is TRBV11-2 and J usage is TRBJ1-5; possibly TRBD1 for D (5 bases). The CDR3 is made up of 16 amino acids. Germline CDR1 is SGHAT and CDR2 is FQNNGV. V lost 0 bases, J lost 1 base, and 10 bases lay in between.

Only one count was recorded for this clone. In DNA, the CDR3 is TGTGCCACCAGTGATTCCCGGGAGACCCAGTACTTC. The encoded protein is CATSDSRETQYF. This chain connects TRBV24-1 to TRBJ2-5; D not resolved. Germline CDR1 and CDR2: KGHDR and SFDVKD. CDR3 length equals 12 residues. V was pared by 2 bases and J by 5 bases, with 5 bases between.

The chain is built from TRBV7-9 and TRBJ2-1; D is undetermined. Trimming left V 8 bases short and J 0 bases short, with 14 bases between. The CDR3 has 15 residues. Per germline, CDR1 SEHNR and CDR2 FQNEAQ (reference sequence). CDR3 nucleotide sequence: TGTGCCAGCGCCCCTAAGTGGAGCTCCTACAATGAGCAGTTCTTC. This sequence encodes CASAPKWSSYNEQFF.

The genes are TRBV5-1 and TRBJ2-1; TRBD1 matches 12 bases. V was pared by 4 bases and J by 9 bases, with 8 bases of the junction left unmatched. CDR1 is SGHRS and CDR2 is YFSETQ in the germline V gene. The CDR3 is 15 amino acids. The CDR3: CASSATGTGGIEQFF. The CDR3 nucleotides are TGCGCCAGCAGCGCTACCGGGACAGGGGGCATTGAGCAGTTCTTC.

This sequence joins TRBV16 and TRBJ1-2; TRBD1 agrees at 11 bases. Trimming took 1 base from V and 0 from J; bases not matched to a gene: 7. This CDR3 is 18 amino acids long. Germline loops: CDR1 KGHSY, CDR2 FQNENV. CDR3 sequence (DNA): TGTGCCAGCAGCCAATACCTCCCGGGACAGGGGGCTAACTATGGCTACACCTTC. Protein product: CASSQYLPGQGANYGYTF.

This chain uses TRBV28 with TRBJ1-5, with 12 bases that match TRBD1. Germline lookup yields CDR1 MDHEN and CDR2 SYDVKM. CDR3 length equals 17 residues. J was trimmed by 1 base and V by 2 bases; bases with no gene match: 3. For the CDR3, the DNA is TGTGCCAGCAGTTTACCGGGACAGGGGGCGAGCAATCAGCCCCAGCATTTT. As protein: CASSLPGQGASNQPQHF.

This clone appeared once. The chain combines TRBV12-5 with TRBJ2-5; D is unclear. There are 13 residues in the CDR3. Germline V CDR1 and CDR2: LGHNT, FRNRAP. Trimming removed 1 base at V and 1 base at J, with 4 bases between. The CDR3 nucleotides read TGTGCTAGTGGTTTGGATCGCCAAGAGACCCAGTACTTC. Translated, it gives CASGLDRQETQYF.

This chain uses TRBV4-1 with TRBJ1-1, with 8 bases lining up with TRBD1. With 5 bases clipped from V and 6 bases from J, the junction kept 5 bases outside the gene matches. Germline V gives CDR1 MGHRA, CDR2 YSYEKL. CDR3 size: 13 residues. The CDR3 DNA sequence: TGCGCCAGCAGCACGAGACAGGGGCCTGAAGCTTTCTTT. Amino acids: CASSTRQGPEAFF.

The chain is built from TRBV7-9 and TRBJ1-2; D remains ambiguous. Germline V gives CDR1 SEHNR, CDR2 FQNEAQ (reference sequence). This CDR3 has 12 amino acids. The V end was cut by 1 base, the J end by 8 bases, with 8 bases between. CDR3: CASSLVSRGYTF. The DNA of the CDR3 is TGTGCCAGCAGCTTAGTCTCACGGGGCTACACCTTC.

This rearrangement joins TRBV2 to TRBJ2-5; TRBD1 agrees at 8 bases. The germline V gene has CDR1 SNHLY and CDR2 FYNNEI. The V and J ends lost 0 bases and 3 bases, in that order; junction bases with no gene match: 6. The CDR3 is 16 amino acids. CDR3 region: CASSEAEETGEETQYF. The CDR3 DNA reads as TGTGCCAGCAGTGAAGCGGAAGAGACAGGGGAAGAGACCCAGTACTTC.

The CDR3 sequence: CASSLVLAGGGQFF. Here the CDR3 DNA reads TGCGCCAGCAGCTTGGTCCTAGCGGGAGGTGGGCAGTTCTTC. This rearrangement joins TRBV5-1 to TRBJ2-1, with 11 bases lining up with TRBD2. J lost 12 bases, V lost 0 bases, and 5 bases had no gene match. The germline gives CDR1 SGHRS, CDR2 YFSETQ. The CDR3 sequence is 14 residues long.

The genes are TRBV7-2 and TRBJ2-2, with D maybe TRBD2 (7 bases). The CDR3 extends over 17 amino acids. Germline loops: CDR1 SGHTA, CDR2 FQGNSA. Between the trimmed V and J ends, which lost 2 bases and 4 bases, there was a span of 17 bases. The CDR3 region is CASSLSGRGAGTGELFF. Written as DNA, the CDR3 is TGTGCCAGCAGCTTAAGTGGTCGGGGGGCGGGCACCGGGGAGCTGTTTTTT.

This clone was found once. The chain carries TRBV9 and TRBJ1-3, with D perhaps TRBD1 (6 bases). The V end lost 4 bases, the J end lost 2 bases, and 16 bases lay between the germline ends. The CDR3 runs to 16 residues. CDR1 is SGDLS and CDR2 is YYNGEE in the germline V gene. The CDR3 bases are TGTGCCAGCAGCAACGTTGCGGGGGCGACTGGAAACACCATATATTTT. Its protein is CASSNVAGATGNTIYF.